These 20 T cell receptor beta chains came from one sample sequenced in a study of T cells in Graves' hyperthyroidism and ophthalmopathy. Using RNA transcripts as the source, TCR beta CDR3 regions were amplified. HTBI primers were the set used in a first-round RT-PCR of the TCR CDR3. MiXCR was run by TCRdb on the multiplex PCR reads, yielding one entry per CDR3 protein. The sample has around 600,000 distinct CDR3 sequences; approximately 15% are singletons. Sequencing input: blood. Source of these receptors: a young woman with Graves' ophthalmopathy.

This clonotype was seen a few times. This chain uses TRBV4-2 with TRBJ2-1; D gene uncertain. This CDR3 has 12 residues. Trimming removed 1 base from V and 9 bases from J, with 7 bases in between. Germline CDR1 reads LGHNA; CDR2 reads YNFKEQ. Written as DNA, the CDR3 is TGTGCCAGCAGCCAAGGTAGCCGTGAGCAGTTCTTC. Amino acid sequence: CASSQGSREQFF.

This clonotype turned up a few times. The chain joins TRBV7-3 to TRBJ2-3; 8 bases are shared with TRBD1. Germline V gene data show CDR1 as SGHTA and CDR2 as FQGTGA. The trim removed 2 bases at V and 1 base at J, leaving 8 bases unmatched. CDR3 length: 17 amino acids. As DNA, the CDR3 is TGTGCCAGCAGCTTATTCCAGGGGGCGGCGGGCACAGATACGCAGTATTTT. Translating it yields CASSLFQGAAGTDTQYF. The full variable domain, in which reference TRBV7-3 and TRBJ2-3 provide the parts outside the CDR3, is GAGVSQTPSNKVTEKGKYVELRCDPISGHTALYWYRQSLGQGPEFLIYFQGTGAADDSGLPNDRFFAVRPEGSVSTLKIQRTERGDSAVYLCASSLFQGAAGTDTQYFGPGTRLTVL.

This clonotype was counted at least ten times. DNA for the CDR3: TGTGCCAGCAGTTTTTCAGGGGACTATGGCTACACCTTC. It specifies CASSFSGDYGYTF. The gene calls are TRBV12-3 or TRBV12-4 and TRBJ1-2, with a possible D match to TRBD1 (6 bases). This CDR3 is built from 13 residues. Trimming cost V 3 bases and J 3 bases, with 8 bases left between them.

The V gene is TRBV10-3, the J gene TRBJ1-1, with D hard to call. Trimming stripped 6 bases from V and 8 bases from J, with 16 bases between. CDR3 size: 13 residues. Germline V gene data show CDR1 as ENHRY and CDR2 as SYGVKD. CDR3 residues: CAISVLNPPEAFF. In DNA, the CDR3 is TGTGCCATCAGCGTCCTGAACCCTCCCGAAGCTTTCTTT.

This clonotype was observed many times. J is TRBJ2-2 and V is TRBV12-3 or TRBV12-4, with D tentatively TRBD1 (6 bases). The CDR3 extends over 14 amino acids. V lost 10 bases to trimming and J lost 5 bases, with 17 bases between them. Here the CDR3 reads CATEKGTKTGELFF. For the CDR3, the DNA is TGTGCCACCGAAAAAGGGACAAAAACCGGGGAGCTGTTTTTT.

The V gene is TRBV28, the J gene TRBJ2-7, with a tentative D call TRBD1 (6 bases). Germline loops: CDR1 MDHEN, CDR2 SYDVKM. This CDR3 is built from 15 residues. V gave up 7 bases and J gave up 0 bases, with 16 bases separating them. The chain's CDR3 is CASTLDSLSSYEQYF. In nucleotides, the CDR3 is TGTGCCAGCACCCTGGACAGTTTGAGCTCCTACGAGCAGTACTTC.

Many counts were recorded for this clonotype. This chain links TRBV7-9 with TRBJ1-4; TRBD1 is a possible D gene (5 bases). The V end lost 1 base, the J end lost 3 bases, and 15 bases lay between the germline ends. The CDR3 contains 17 residues. Germline CDR1 is SEHNR and CDR2 is FQNEAQ (reference sequence). The CDR3: CASSLGSGGRANEKLFF. The CDR3 DNA sequence: TGTGCCAGCAGCTTAGGAAGCGGGGGTAGAGCTAATGAAAAACTGTTTTTT. The whole variable domain, filled in from reference TRBV7-9 and TRBJ1-4, reads DTGVSQNPRHKITKRGQNVTFRCDPISEHNRLYWYRQTLGQGPEFLTYFQNEAQLEKSRLLSDRFSAERPKGSFSTLEIQRTEQGDSAMYLCASSLGSGGRANEKLFFGSGTQLSVL.

In nucleotides, the CDR3 is TGTGCCAGCAGTTTAGTTGCAGGACAGGGGGGTGGGAGGCAGTACTTC. It encodes CASSLVAGQGGGRQYF. The chain recombines TRBV28 with TRBJ2-7; 10 bases line up with TRBD1. V lost 2 bases, J lost 9 bases, and 13 bases stayed unmatched. Per the germline V gene, CDR1 is MDHEN and CDR2 is SYDVKM. This CDR3 has 16 amino acids.

The table lists this clonotype with many counts. V usage is TRBV7-3 and J usage is TRBJ2-3, with a possible D match to TRBD1 (6 bases). Germline V lookup: CDR1 SGHTA, CDR2 FQGTGA. The CDR3 has 14 residues. V gave up 4 bases and J gave up 0 bases, with 8 bases separating them. The CDR3 coding sequence is TGTGCCAGCAGCTCCACAGGGAGCACAGATACGCAGTATTTT. Its translation: CASSSTGSTDTQYF.

This clonotype occurred many times. The chain is built from TRBV6-1 and TRBJ1-1; unclear D gene. Germline V gene lookup returns CDR1 MNHNS and CDR2 SASEGT. V was shortened by 6 bases and J by 2 bases, with 7 bases between the two germline ends. CDR3 length: 12 residues. Here the CDR3 reads CASRGGNTEAFF. CDR3 nucleotide sequence: TGTGCCAGCAGAGGTGGCAACACTGAAGCTTTCTTT.

V is TRBV5-1 and J is TRBJ2-7, with 8 bases lining up with TRBD2. The trim removed 3 bases at V and 3 bases at J, leaving 20 bases unmatched. This CDR3 region has 19 residues. CDR1 is SGHRS, CDR2 YFSETQ, per germline. The CDR3 region is CASSSSRQREVAGLYEQYF. CDR3 coding DNA: TGCGCCAGCAGCTCTTCTCGACAGCGAGAAGTAGCGGGACTCTACGAGCAGTACTTC.

This sequence joins TRBV20-1 and TRBJ2-1; D could derive from TRBD1 or TRBD2 (5 bases each). Between the trimmed V and J ends, which lost 2 bases and 13 bases, there was a span of 21 bases. This CDR3 has 14 residues. CDR1 DFQATT and CDR2 SNEGSKA come from the germline V gene (reference sequence). The CDR3 nucleotides are TGCAGTGCTAGATCAGCCGGGACCCCAAGGGGCCAGTTCTTC. Its translation is CSARSAGTPRGQFF.

V gene TRBV6-1 combines with J gene TRBJ1-2, with D unresolved. Looked up from germline, CDR1 is MNHNS and CDR2 is SASEGT. The CDR3 consists of 13 residues. The V end lost 5 bases, the J end lost 7 bases, and 14 bases lay between the germline ends. The DNA for the CDR3 is TGTGCCAGCAGTCACTCCCCAGAGGCTGGCTACACCTTC. It specifies CASSHSPEAGYTF.

The table lists this clonotype with many counts. This chain uses TRBV5-6 with TRBJ2-7; D might be TRBD1 or TRBD2, each matching 5 bases. This CDR3 has 15 amino acids. Per the germline V gene, CDR1 is SGHDT and CDR2 is YYEEEE. Trimming removed 4 bases at V and 3 bases at J, with 17 bases between. The CDR3: CASSHQGPDRYEQYF. The CDR3 coding sequence is TGTGCCAGCAGCCACCAGGGACCCGACCGCTACGAGCAGTACTTC.

In its sample, this clonotype was seen many times. This chain connects TRBV3-1 to TRBJ1-2; 7 bases are a match to TRBD1. The CDR3 is 14 amino acids. Per the germline V gene, CDR1 is LGHDT and CDR2 is YNNKEL (reference sequence). J lost 8 bases, V lost 0 bases, and 6 bases had no gene match. In nucleotides, the CDR3 is TGTGCCAGCAGCCAAGAGGGGACAGTTTGGGGCTACACCTTC. Translation gives CASSQEGTVWGYTF.

In this sample, this clonotype turned up many times. The chain uses TRBV18 and TRBJ2-1; TRBD1 might be the D (6 bases). The length of the CDR3 is 12 residues. Trimming left V 6 bases short and J 10 bases short, with 13 bases between. CDR1 and CDR2 (germline): KGHSH, LQKENI. The CDR3 nucleotides are TGTGCCAGCTCCCCAGGGGTAACCGAGCAGTTCTTC. Translating it yields CASSPGVTEQFF. The full variable domain, in which reference TRBV18 and TRBJ2-1 provide the parts outside the CDR3, is NAGVMQNPRHLVRRRGQEARLRCSPMKGHSHVYWYRQLPEEGLKFMVYLQKENIIDESGMPKERFSAEFPKEGPSILRIQQVVRGDSAAYFCASSPGVTEQFFGPGTRLTVL.

This clonotype has a handful of counts. The chain is built from TRBV28 and TRBJ1-5; 7 nucleotides agree with TRBD1. The CDR3 loop spans 16 amino acids. Germline V gives CDR1 MDHEN, CDR2 SYDVKM. Trimming at V came to 2 bases and at J to 3 bases, leaving 7 bases not matched to a gene. The CDR3 sequence: CASSLPTGLNNQPQHF. Here the CDR3 DNA reads TGTGCCAGCAGTTTACCGACAGGGCTGAACAATCAGCCCCAGCATTTT.

V usage is TRBV7-2 and J usage is TRBJ2-2, with 9 bases aligning to TRBD2. Trimming took 4 bases from V and 0 from J; bases not matched to a gene: 6. Germline CDR1 and CDR2: SGHTA and FQGNSA. The CDR3 covers 17 residues. The CDR3 DNA follows: TGTGCCAGCAGCTCGCAGACTAGCGGCCCGAACACCGGGGAGCTGTTTTTT. It translates to CASSSQTSGPNTGELFF.

This clonotype was detected only a few times. In DNA, the CDR3 is TGCAGTGCTAGAGATCAGGGGGAGGTCTGGAGGGATGGTACTGAAGCTTTCTTT. It specifies CSARDQGEVWRDGTEAFF. The rearrangement uses TRBV20-1 and TRBJ1-1; 7 bases match TRBD1. The germline V gene encodes CDR1 DFQATT and CDR2 SNEGSKA (reference sequence). There are 18 residues in the CDR3. The junction had 18 bases not matched to a gene; V was cut back by 0 bases and J by 5 bases.

The table lists this clonotype with many counts. The chain has TRBV18 and TRBJ2-7, with D unclear. This CDR3 comprises 16 residues. CDR1 is KGHSH, CDR2 LQKENI, per germline. The V end was cut by 3 bases, the J end by 3 bases, with 18 bases between. CDR3 in DNA: TGTGCCAGCTCACCGAAAGGTGCGAGTGACATCTACGAGCAGTACTTC. It is translated as CASSPKGASDIYEQYF.